A single TCR beta chain is shown here with its context. The record originates from a study of PD-L1 blockade in urothelial cancer. Study overall: Blood analysis occurred 3 weeks (second dose) and 6 weeks after treatment start. Median T cell yield per blood sample was 140,000 to 150,000 cells.

This table comes from immunoSEQ multiplex PCR, and its TCRdb copy is limited to in-frame clones, with some not included. The table has roughly 49,000 clones, around 83% seen once. The CDR3 runs to 10 residues. Germline-derived CDR1 and CDR2 are SNHLY and FYNNEI. V lost 8 bases and J lost 4, with 5 bases in between. Sample time point: pretreatment peripheral blood. All patients carried locally advanced or metastatic urothelial carcinoma. The clonotype comes from a man aged 60-69 years with urothelial cancer. Sequences were derived from PBMCs, sampled around atezolizumab (anti-PD-L1) treatment. The J gene is TRBJ2-5, the V gene TRBV2; D ambiguous. CDR3 amino acids: CASQSETQYF. In DNA form, the CDR3 reads TGTGCCAGCCAATCAGAGACCCAGTACTTC.